A selection of T cell receptor beta chains follows, all from one sample in a study of T cells after yellow fever vaccination. A single record per CDR3 protein comes from TCRdb applying MiXCR to the 5' RACE reads. Of about 85,000 distinct CDR3 sequences listed, about 14% are singletons. This specimen was CD8+ T cells not binding an NS4B(214-222) dextramer, sorted from PBMCs, taken about 21 days after the first yellow fever vaccination. The receptors derive from a man aged 18 to 29 who received the YFV17D yellow fever vaccine. The CDR3 runs from the conserved cysteine through the conserved F or W. The D gene is left open where the match is weak. Size is stated for part of the rows, as once, few or many counts, or as a class when the clone is expanded.

D gene	clone size	J gene	V gene	CDR3 DNA	CDR3 protein
.	.	TRBJ2-1	TRBV27	TGTGCCAGCAGTCCGCTTGAGTGGGATGGTGAGCAGTTCTTC	CASSPLEWDGEQFF
TRBD2	few	TRBJ2-1	TRBV19	TGTGCCAGCCTAGAGCGGGGGGGCCGTAATGAGCAGTTCTTC	CASLERGGRNEQFF
TRBD2	few	TRBJ2-1	TRBV12-3/TRBV12-4	TGTGCCAGCAGTTTTGGGTATAGGACTAGTGCCAATGAGCAGTTCTTC	CASSFGYRTSANEQFF
.	.	TRBJ1-2	TRBV6-2/TRBV6-3	TGTGCCAGCAGCCCAATCCACCTAATTTGGGGCTACACCTTC	CASSPIHLIWGYTF
.	many	TRBJ1-5	TRBV12-3/TRBV12-4	TGTGCCAGCAGTTTAGCACTATTAGGGAATCAGCCCCAGCATTTT	CASSLALLGNQPQHF
TRBD2	.	TRBJ2-7	TRBV5-4	TGTGCCAGCAGCCCCCGGGGGGGCCCTTACGAGCAGTACTTC	CASSPRGGPYEQYF
TRBD2	.	TRBJ2-3	TRBV7-6	TGTGCCAGCAGCACAAGCGGGGGGGCGGATACGCAGTATTTT	CASSTSGGADTQYF
.	.	TRBJ2-3	TRBV6-2/TRBV6-3	TGTGCCAGCAGTTACGGAGCATTTGCTAGCACAGATACGCAGTATTTT	CASSYGAFASTDTQYF
.	many	TRBJ1-1	TRBV6-2/TRBV6-3	TGTGCCAGCAGAAGCATTAGGGGCGAAGCTTTCTTT	CASRSIRGEAFF
.	.	TRBJ1-2	TRBV4-1	TGCGCCAGCAGCCCTAACAGGGAGGGATTCTATGGCTACACCTTC	CASSPNREGFYGYTF
TRBD1	few	TRBJ2-7	TRBV6-5	TGTGCCAGCAGCGGGACAGGGGACGAGCAGTACTTC	CASSGTGDEQYF
.	.	TRBJ1-3	TRBV29-1	TGCAGCGTTGCAGACCCATGGCAAGGAAACACCATATATTTT	CSVADPWQGNTIYF
.	few	TRBJ2-2	TRBV9	TGTGCCAGCACCCCGGGAACCACCGGGGAGCTGTTTTTT	CASTPGTTGELFF
TRBD1	few	TRBJ1-2	TRBV11-2	TGTGCCAGCAGCCCCCCGGGACAGGGAATCGCTGGCTACACCTTC	CASSPPGQGIAGYTF
.	.	TRBJ2-7	TRBV6-6	TGTGCCAGCAGCTTGACACCTGCCTACGAGCAGTACTTC	CASSLTPAYEQYF
.	few	TRBJ2-3	TRBV10-3	TGTGCCATTCGGACGGGAGAGAGCACAGATACGCAGTATTTT	CAIRTGESTDTQYF
TRBD2	.	TRBJ2-1	TRBV10-3	TGTGCCACCTCTAGCGGGGGGAACAATGAGCAGTTCTTC	CATSSGGNNEQFF
TRBD1	.	TRBJ2-3	TRBV24-1	TGTGCCACCAGTGATGTGGACAGGGGCGGAGATACGCAGTATTTT	CATSDVDRGGDTQYF
.	few	TRBJ2-3	TRBV4-1	TGCGCCAGCAGCCAAGTGAAGCTGAGAGATACGCAGTATTTT	CASSQVKLRDTQYF
TRBD1	many	TRBJ1-2	TRBV6-5	TGTGCCAGCGGGACAGGGGGCTTCTATGGCTACACCTTC	CASGTGGFYGYTF
.	.	TRBJ2-3	TRBV7-3	TGTGCCAGCAGCCGTGAGGGGTCTGACACAGATACGCAGTATTTT	CASSREGSDTDTQYF
TRBD2	.	TRBJ2-5	TRBV29-1	TGCAGCGTAGAGGGAGGGTTAGAGACCCAGTACTTC	CSVEGGLETQYF
.	few	TRBJ1-4	TRBV20-1	TGCAGTGCTAGTTCTCCTTTTTTGGGGGCGGGAGAAGAAAAACTGTTTTTT	CSASSPFLGAGEEKLFF
TRBD1	few	TRBJ2-5	TRBV24-1	TGTGCCACCAGTGACCCCCGGACAGGTCCTCAAGAGACCCAGTACTTC	CATSDPRTGPQETQYF
.	many	TRBJ1-1	TRBV29-1	TGCAGCGGGCCCCTGAATACTGAAGCTTTCTTT	CSGPLNTEAFF
.	.	TRBJ2-1	TRBV7-2	TGTGCCAGCTGCTTTAGGGTGGGGAATGAGCAGTTCTTC	CASCFRVGNEQFF
.	.	TRBJ1-5	TRBV28	TGTGCCAGCAGTTTATCCCAGGCTTATAGCAATCAGCCCCAGCATTTT	CASSLSQAYSNQPQHF
TRBD1	.	TRBJ1-1	TRBV5-1	TGCGCCAGCAGCGATACAGGGGGCAGATCGACTGAAGCTTTCTTT	CASSDTGGRSTEAFF